One and the same sample provided the 23 T cell receptor beta chains below, sequenced in a study of immune evolution from preneoplasia to lung adenocarcinoma. TCRdb keeps only in-frame clones here, not all; method: immunoSEQ multiplex PCR. This table holds 6,500 to 10,000 clones, roughly 80% found once. The material sequenced was FFPE invasive lung adenocarcinoma tissue. The receptors were gathered from a person aged 50-75 years with lung adenocarcinoma.

The gene calls are TRBV5-4 and TRBJ2-4; tentatively, D is TRBD2 (5 bases). Trimming pared 4 bases from V and 7 bases from J, leaving 21 bases between. CDR3 length: 16 amino acids. The germline CDR1 and CDR2 sequences are SGHNT and YYREEE (reference sequence). The CDR3 DNA is TGTGCCAGCAGCCGAGCGGCCTCCTCACAAGGGAACATTCAGTACTTC. Translated, it gives CASSRAASSQGNIQYF.

This rearrangement joins TRBV29-1 to TRBJ1-1, with D unclear. Trimming removed 3 bases at V and 0 bases at J, with 8 bases between. The germline gives CDR1 SQVTM, CDR2 ANQGSEA. The CDR3 has 13 residues. CDR3 amino acids: CSVETNMNTEAFF. CDR3 nucleotides: TGCAGCGTTGAGACCAACATGAACACTGAAGCTTTCTTT. Filled out from reference TRBV29-1 and TRBJ1-1, the complete variable domain reads SAVISQKPSRDICQRGTSLTIQCQVDSQVTMMFWYRQQPGQSLTLIATANQGSEATYESGFVIDKFPISRPNLTFSTLTVSNMSPEDSSIYLCSVETNMNTEAFFGQGTRLTVV.

This clone has only one observation. The chain employs TRBV7-9 and TRBJ2-3; D not certain. This CDR3 contains 14 residues. The V end lost 3 bases, the J end lost 0 bases, and 7 bases lay between the germline ends. Germline loops: CDR1 SEHNR, CDR2 FQNEAQ (reference sequence). CDR3 nucleotide sequence: TGTGCCAGCAGCTTCTCTAGTAGCACAGATACGCAGTATTTT. Protein: CASSFSSSTDTQYF.

The CDR3 DNA sequence: TGTGCCAGCAGCACAGAAGGGGTGGGCTACAATGAGCAGTTCTTC. Amino acids: CASSTEGVGYNEQFF. The chain combines TRBV7-3 with TRBJ2-1, with a weak D call TRBD1 (5 bases). The CDR3 is made up of 15 amino acids. V was cut by 5 bases and J by 3 bases, with 14 bases left in between. The germline V gene has CDR1 SGHTA and CDR2 FQGTGA.

This rearrangement joins TRBV6-5 to TRBJ2-1; D perhaps matches TRBD2 (6 bases). V was trimmed by 0 bases and J by 5 bases, leaving 8 bases between them. Looked up from germline, CDR1 is MNHEY and CDR2 is SVGAGI. The CDR3 has 14 residues. The CDR3 region is CASSYSGGDNEQFF. CDR3 bases: TGTGCCAGCAGTTACTCGGGGGGAGACAATGAGCAGTTCTTC.

The J gene is TRBJ1-5, the V gene TRBV6-6, with TRBD1 identical over 11 bases. V trimming: 4 bases; J trimming: 6 bases; junction bases outside the gene matches: 2. Germline V gene lookup returns CDR1 MNHNY and CDR2 SVGAGI (reference sequence). The CDR3 loop spans 14 amino acids. CDR3 DNA: TGTGCCAGCAGTTTGGACAGGGGGCTTCAGCCCCAGCATTTT. Amino acids: CASSLDRGLQPQHF.

This clone was picked up one time. The chain employs TRBV10-3 and TRBJ2-5; D call uncertain. Trimming took off 5 bases at V and 4 bases at J, with 11 bases between the two ends. CDR1 is ENHRY, CDR2 SYGVKD, per germline. The CDR3 runs to 13 residues. CDR3: CAISPDEGETQYF. CDR3 nucleotides: TGTGCCATCAGTCCAGACGAAGGAGAGACCCAGTACTTC.

The V gene is TRBV2, the J gene TRBJ2-1; the D is unclear. Germline CDR1 and CDR2: SNHLY and FYNNEI. This CDR3 spans 16 amino acids. V was pared by 6 bases and J by 7 bases, with 22 bases between. CDR3 sequence: CASRADTTRSLNEQFF. CDR3 nucleotides: TGTGCCAGCAGGGCAGATACTACCCGCTCGTTAAATGAGCAGTTCTTC.

This clone was counted between two and nine times. The V and J genes are TRBV11-3 and TRBJ2-2; the D gene is possibly TRBD1 (6 bases). Trimming removed 5 bases from V and 0 bases from J, with 10 bases in between. This CDR3 is built from 15 residues. CDR1 is SGHNT and CDR2 is YENEEA in the germline V gene. Here the CDR3 DNA reads TGTGCCAGCAGCCCCGGGACAACGAACACCGGGGAGCTGTTTTTT. Amino acids: CASSPGTTNTGELFF.

This chain joins TRBV7-6 and TRBJ1-1, with TRBD1 matching 8 bases. This CDR3 has 14 residues. Trimming at V came to 4 bases and at J to 2 bases, leaving 3 bases not matched to a gene. Germline V gene lookup returns CDR1 SGHVS and CDR2 FNYEAQ. The CDR3 reads CASSSGTGNTEAFF. In nucleotides, the CDR3 is TGTGCCAGCAGCTCAGGGACAGGCAACACTGAAGCTTTCTTT.

This rearrangement joins TRBV18 to TRBJ1-2; 8 nucleotides align to TRBD1. Per the germline V gene, CDR1 is KGHSH and CDR2 is LQKENI. The V segment lost 3 bases and the J segment 0 bases; nucleotides outside the gene matches: 6. The CDR3 has 16 amino acids. The CDR3 DNA is TGTGCCAGCTCACCGAACCAGGGGGCGACTAACTATGGCTACACCTTC. Its protein product is CASSPNQGATNYGYTF.

V usage is TRBV11-2 and J usage is TRBJ2-2, with TRBD1 identical over 9 bases. Trimming removed 6 bases from V and 4 bases from J; junction bases left unmatched: 9. CDR1 is SGHAT, CDR2 FQNNGV, per germline. The CDR3 contains 16 residues. In DNA form, the CDR3 reads TGTGCCAGCAGAAGGGCGGGACAGGGTTTCACCGGGGAGCTGTTTTTT. Residues: CASRRAGQGFTGELFF.

This clone occurred once. The V and J genes are TRBV30 and TRBJ2-7, with 9 bases that match TRBD1. V shed 3 bases and J 9 bases; nucleotides not matched to a gene: 18. This CDR3 has 16 residues. CDR1 GTSNPN and CDR2 SVGIG come from the germline V gene (reference sequence). The CDR3 reads CAWRRMLGSGGQGQYF. CDR3 nucleotide sequence: TGTGCCTGGAGACGTATGTTGGGCTCGGGGGGACAGGGGCAGTACTTC.

The chain has TRBV5-1 and TRBJ2-1, with TRBD1 matching over 10 bases. V gave up 0 bases and J gave up 6 bases; unmatched junction bases: 6. There are 16 residues in the CDR3. The germline V gene has CDR1 SGHRS and CDR2 YFSETQ. The CDR3 DNA is TGCGCCAGCAGCTTGGCCGGACAGGGGGTAGTCAATGAGCAGTTCTTC. Translated: CASSLAGQGVVNEQFF.

CDR3 sequence reads: CASSPGAGSETQYF. CDR3 nucleotides: TGCGCCAGCAGCCCGGGAGCGGGTTCAGAGACCCAGTACTTC. This rearrangement joins TRBV5-1 to TRBJ2-5; tentatively, D is TRBD2 (6 bases). V was trimmed by 4 bases and J by 4 bases, leaving 14 bases between them. Germline CDR1 and CDR2: SGHRS and YFSETQ. This CDR3 comprises 14 residues.

The chain has TRBV5-1 and TRBJ1-1, with a weak D call TRBD1 (5 bases). The V gene's germline CDR1 is SGHRS and CDR2 YFSETQ. Trimming left V 2 bases short and J 4 bases short, with 12 bases between. CDR3 size: 14 residues. The CDR3 DNA reads as TGCGCCAGCAGCTTCACTCTCGGGGGCACTGAAGCTTTCTTT. This gives the protein CASSFTLGGTEAFF. Full variable domain (remainder filled in from reference TRBV5-1 and TRBJ1-1): KAGVTQTPRYLIKTRGQQVTLSCSPISGHRSVSWYQQTPGQGLQFLFEYFSETQRNKGNFPGRFSGRQFSNSRSEMNVSTLELGDSALYLCASSFTLGGTEAFFGQGTRLTVV.

The chain is built from TRBV11-2 and TRBJ2-5; 9 bases align to TRBD2. V lost 3 bases to trimming and J lost 5 bases; unmatched junction nucleotides: 7. The CDR3 runs to 15 residues. Germline CDR1 and CDR2: SGHAT and FQNNGV. CDR3 region: CASSFSGSLWETQYF. CDR3 sequence (DNA): TGTGCCAGCAGCTTTAGCGGGAGTCTATGGGAGACCCAGTACTTC. Complete variable domain (other parts from reference TRBV11-2 and TRBJ2-5): EAGVAQSPRYKIIEKRQSVAFWCNPISGHATLYWYQQILGQGPKLLIQFQNNGVVDDSQLPKDRFSAERLKGVDSTLKIQPAKLEDSAVYLCASSFSGSLWETQYFGPGTRLLVL.

The chain combines TRBV28 with TRBJ1-5, with D unclear. This CDR3 contains 13 residues. V was pared by 6 bases and J by 2 bases, with 8 bases between. Germline V lookup: CDR1 MDHEN, CDR2 SYDVKM. CDR3 bases: TGTGCCAGCAGGTACACCCGCAATCAGCCCCAGCATTTT. Translating it yields CASRYTRNQPQHF.

V gene TRBV5-1 combines with J gene TRBJ2-5; the D gene is possibly TRBD1 (5 bases). The CDR3 sequence is 16 residues long. Germline CDR1 SGHRS, CDR2 YFSETQ. Trimming removed 0 bases from V and 4 bases from J, with 16 bases in between. CDR3: CASSLEVALRGETQYF. CDR3 sequence (DNA): TGCGCCAGCAGCTTGGAGGTCGCTCTAAGGGGAGAGACCCAGTACTTC.

The J gene is TRBJ1-1, the V gene TRBV5-1; no clear D gene. Looked up from germline, CDR1 is SGHRS and CDR2 is YFSETQ. This CDR3 has 16 residues. V was pared by 4 bases and J by 0 bases, with 16 bases between. Here the CDR3 reads CASSQSSQRLNTEAFF. As DNA, the CDR3 is TGCGCCAGCAGCCAGTCTTCACAGCGGCTGAACACTGAAGCTTTCTTT.

This clone was picked up a small number of times. V and J are TRBV30 and TRBJ2-2; no definite D call. Trimming left V 0 bases short and J 2 bases short, with 13 bases between. The germline V gene has CDR1 GTSNPN and CDR2 SVGIG (reference sequence). The CDR3 contains 16 residues. CDR3 residues: CAWSVGYMSNTGELFF. CDR3 nucleotide sequence: TGTGCCTGGAGTGTCGGTTATATGAGTAACACCGGGGAGCTGTTTTTT.

J is TRBJ2-7 and V is TRBV5-1; the match to TRBD2 covers 9 bases. Germline CDR1 and CDR2: SGHRS and YFSETQ. J was trimmed by 7 bases and V by 2 bases; bases with no gene match: 7. The CDR3 loop spans 14 amino acids. This CDR3 reads CASSFVTSGGEQYF. DNA of the CDR3: TGCGCCAGCAGCTTCGTGACTAGCGGTGGGGAGCAGTACTTC.

This clone was detected only a few times. This chain joins TRBV10-3 and TRBJ2-3; D is possibly TRBD1 (6 bases). The CDR3 is made up of 14 amino acids. Trimming left V 6 bases short and J 2 bases short, with 12 bases between. The germline gives CDR1 ENHRY, CDR2 SYGVKD. The DNA for the CDR3 is TGTGCCATCAGCGCCGGGACACCCACAGATACGCAGTATTTT. It translates to CAISAGTPTDTQYF.